The 13 T cell receptor beta chains listed next were all sequenced from one sample in a study of cytomegalovirus exposure and HLA in healthy donors. TCRdb keeps only in-frame clones here, not all; method: immunoSEQ multiplex PCR. The sample yields approximately 57,000 clones, approximately 95% seen once. The sample consisted of PBMCs. Receptors originate from a woman aged 18-30 years in good health and CMV-seronegative.

With respect to this clone: Compared with germline, one end of the junction differs, possibly owing to a read error. The chain employs TRBV5-1 and TRBJ2-7; TRBD1 aligns across 9 bases. In germline, CDR1 is SGHRS, CDR2 YFSETQ. The CDR3 loop spans 13 amino acids. CDR3 sequence: CASSLGGQGDFVF. The CDR3 nucleotides are TGCGCCAGCAGCTTGGGGGGACAGGGTGATTTTGTCTTC.

The chain employs TRBV5-1 and TRBJ2-5, with D possibly TRBD2 on 6 matching bases. Germline-derived CDR1 and CDR2 are SGHRS and YFSETQ. Trimming shortened V by 3 bases and J by 4 bases, and 19 bases separated the two germline ends. CDR3 length equals 16 residues. The DNA of the CDR3 is TGCGCCAGCAGCTCCCAAGGAGGGGTCGGGAGAGAGACCCAGTACTTC. It yields the protein CASSSQGGVGRETQYF.

The chain combines TRBV14 with TRBJ1-1, with no clear D. The CDR3 loop spans 13 amino acids. Trimming pared 6 bases from V and 5 bases from J, leaving 13 bases between. Germline CDR1 and CDR2: SGHDN and FVKESK. Here the CDR3 reads CASSPGSGTEAFF. The CDR3 DNA reads TGTGCCAGCAGTCCGGGAAGTGGGACTGAAGCTTTCTTT.

CDR3: CASQTPSNQPQHF. In DNA, the CDR3 is TGTGCCAGCCAGACACCGAGCAATCAGCCCCAGCATTTT. V is TRBV28 and J is TRBJ1-5; unclear D gene. This CDR3 has 13 residues. V was shortened by 8 bases and J by 1 base, with 9 bases between the two germline ends. CDR1 is MDHEN and CDR2 is SYDVKM in the germline V gene.

This clone was recorded once. V is TRBV7-6 and J is TRBJ2-5; 11 nucleotides align to TRBD2. The CDR3 has 15 amino acids. J was trimmed by 7 bases and V by 5 bases; bases with no gene match: 9. Per the germline V gene, CDR1 is SGHVS and CDR2 is FNYEAQ. The CDR3: CASSETSGAVGTQYF. The DNA for the CDR3 is TGTGCCAGCAGCGAGACTAGCGGGGCCGTCGGGACCCAGTACTTC.

By share, this clone ranks as medium-sized. This chain uses TRBV6-4 with TRBJ2-7; the D gene is possibly TRBD1 (5 bases). The CDR3 sequence is 14 residues long. V gave up 5 bases and J gave up 1 base, with 12 bases separating them. Germline CDR1 is MRHNA and CDR2 is SNTAGT. CDR3: CASSPTAGSYEQYF. Here the CDR3 DNA reads TGTGCCAGCAGTCCAACGGCAGGGTCCTACGAGCAGTACTTC.

This clone was seen a single time. For the CDR3, the DNA is TGTGCCAGCTCACCGTGGGACAGGGGTACCGGGGAGCTGTTTTTT. This codes for CASSPWDRGTGELFF. The chain is built from TRBV18 and TRBJ2-2, with TRBD1 identical over 10 bases. CDR1 is KGHSH and CDR2 is LQKENI in the germline V gene. CDR3 length equals 15 residues. The J segment lost 5 bases and the V segment lost 3 bases, leaving 3 bases of the junction unmatched. The complete variable domain, with remaining parts taken from reference TRBV18 and TRBJ2-2, reads NAGVMQNPRHLVRRRGQEARLRCSPMKGHSHVYWYRQLPEEGLKFMVYLQKENIIDESGMPKERFSAEFPKEGPSILRIQQVVRGDSAAYFCASSPWDRGTGELFFGEGSRLTVL.

This sequence joins TRBV6-4 and TRBJ2-1; 8 bases line up with TRBD1. Germline V gives CDR1 MRHNA, CDR2 SNTAGT. This CDR3 has 15 residues. V lost 8 bases and J lost 3; bases outside the gene matches: 9. CDR3 bases: TGTGCCAGCCCCCTGGAGGACAGGGACTACAATGAGCAGTTCTTC. Amino acid sequence: CASPLEDRDYNEQFF.

CDR3 protein: CASSPGGRPNYGYTF. CDR3 DNA: TGTGCCAGTAGTCCGGGGGGACGGCCCAACTATGGCTACACCTTC. The rearrangement uses TRBV19 and TRBJ1-2, with a weak D call TRBD1 (5 bases). The CDR3 loop spans 15 amino acids. With 5 bases removed from V and 2 bases from J, the gap between germline ends came to 15 bases. Per the germline V gene, CDR1 is LNHDA and CDR2 is SQIVND (reference sequence).

The chain is built from TRBV7-3 and TRBJ2-6, with D uncertain. V gave up 5 bases and J gave up 5 bases, with 7 bases separating them. CDR3 size: 13 residues. CDR1 SGHTA and CDR2 FQGTGA come from the germline V gene. The CDR3 reads CASSPSRANVLTF. For the CDR3, the DNA is TGTGCCAGCAGCCCGAGTAGGGCCAACGTCCTGACTTTC.

The rearrangement links TRBV21-1 to TRBJ2-1; the D segment call TRBD2 is taken from the table without a DNA check. TRBV21-1 is recorded as a pseudogene. This CDR3 region has 15 residues. The CDR3 DNA is TGTGCCAGCAGCCCCTACGGGGACTATAGATTGGAGCAGTTCTTC. Residues: CASSPYGDYRLEQFF.

The table lists this clone with a count of one. The chain has TRBV10-3 and TRBJ1-2, with D unclear. Trimming pared 4 bases from V and 6 bases from J, leaving 12 bases between. The CDR3 sequence is 13 residues long. The germline CDR1 and CDR2 sequences are ENHRY and SYGVKD. The CDR3 DNA is TGTGCCATCAGTGTGGGAGAGGGCAATGGCTACACCTTC. Amino acids: CAISVGEGNGYTF.

This clone was observed a handful of times. The chain couples TRBV4-2 to TRBJ2-5; D unclear. Germline V gene sequence: CDR1 LGHNA, CDR2 YNFKEQ. V lost 2 bases to trimming and J lost 2 bases, with 3 bases between them. This CDR3 contains 12 residues. The CDR3 coding sequence is TGTGCCAGCAGCCAACGTCAAGAGACCCAGTACTTC. It yields the protein CASSQRQETQYF.